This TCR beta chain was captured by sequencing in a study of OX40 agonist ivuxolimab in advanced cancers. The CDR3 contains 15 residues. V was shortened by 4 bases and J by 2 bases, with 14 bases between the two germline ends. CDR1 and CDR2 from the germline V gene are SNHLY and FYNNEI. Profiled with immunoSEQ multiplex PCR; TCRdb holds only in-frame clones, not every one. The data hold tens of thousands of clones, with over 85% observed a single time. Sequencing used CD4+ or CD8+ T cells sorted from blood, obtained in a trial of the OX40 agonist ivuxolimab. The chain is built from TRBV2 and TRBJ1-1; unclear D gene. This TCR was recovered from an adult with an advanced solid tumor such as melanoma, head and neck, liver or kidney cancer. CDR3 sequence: CASSVIGNANTEAFF. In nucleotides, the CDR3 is TGTGCCAGCAGTGTCATAGGAAACGCAAACACTGAAGCTTTCTTT. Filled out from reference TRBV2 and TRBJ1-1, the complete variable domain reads EPEVTQTPSHQVTQMGQEVILRCVPISNHLYFYWYRQILGQKVEFLVSFYNNEISEKSEIFDDQFSVERPDGSNFTLKIRSTKLEDSAMYFCASSVIGNANTEAFFGQGTRLTVV.